The 30 T cell receptor beta chains reported below all come from one sample, sequenced in a study of blood T cell repertoires in COVID-19. TCRdb's copy holds only in-frame clones and misses some; the assay was immunoSEQ multiplex PCR. The repertoire consists of over 50,000 clones, with around 87% occurring once and the leading ten covering 6.6%. The sequenced material came from peripheral blood. These receptors came from a man in his sixties with acute or convalescent COVID-19.

The chain is built from TRBV20-1 and TRBJ1-3; D may be TRBD1 (5 bases). V was shortened by 3 bases and J by 2 bases, with 14 bases between the two germline ends. The V gene's germline CDR1 is DFQATT and CDR2 SNEGSKA (reference sequence). The CDR3 loop spans 15 amino acids. Here the CDR3 reads CSASRPGEPGNTIYF. The DNA for the CDR3 is TGCAGTGCTAGTCGTCCGGGGGAGCCTGGAAACACCATATATTTT.

The table lists this clone with a count of one. The chain employs TRBV2 and TRBJ2-7; 9 nucleotides line up with TRBD2. Germline V lookup: CDR1 SNHLY, CDR2 FYNNEI. The trim removed 3 bases at V and 0 bases at J, leaving 9 bases unmatched. This CDR3 spans 17 amino acids. This CDR3 is CASSDGGRGRSSYEQYF. The CDR3 bases are TGTGCCAGCAGTGATGGCGGGAGGGGCCGAAGCTCCTACGAGCAGTACTTC.

CDR3 DNA: TGTGCCTTGACTTTGAATAATTCACCCCTCCACTTT. Translated: CALTLNNSPLHF. V usage is TRBV30 and J usage is TRBJ1-6; D is unclear. CDR1 is GTSNPN, CDR2 SVGIG, per germline (reference sequence). The V and J ends lost 7 bases and 5 bases respectively, with 9 bases between them. This CDR3 contains 12 residues.

Only a few counts were recorded for this clone. The chain combines TRBV6-5 with TRBJ1-3, with D tentatively TRBD1 (6 bases). With 6 bases removed from V and 0 bases from J, the gap between germline ends came to 9 bases. Germline CDR1 and CDR2: MNHEY and SVGAGI. This CDR3 contains 14 residues. The CDR3 is CASRRDNSGNTIYF. CDR3 DNA: TGTGCCAGCAGGAGGGACAACTCTGGAAACACCATATATTTT.

V usage is TRBV7-5 and J usage is TRBJ1-4. TRBV7-5 is assigned pseudogene status. The CDR3 loop spans 14 amino acids. The CDR3 DNA is TGTGCCAGAAGCGGGCGGGACGGTAATGAAAAACTGTTTTTT. It yields the protein CARSGRDGNEKLFF.

The chain joins TRBV19 to TRBJ1-1; 7 bases match TRBD1. The CDR3 contains 14 residues. Germline V gene lookup returns CDR1 LNHDA and CDR2 SQIVND (reference sequence). J lost 4 bases, V lost 3 bases, and 5 bases had no gene match. DNA for the CDR3: TGTGCCAGTAGTATTATGACAGGGAGCACTGAAGCTTTCTTT. The encoded protein is CASSIMTGSTEAFF. The variable domain in full, completed from reference TRBV19 and TRBJ1-1, reads DGGITQSPKYLFRKEGQNVTLSCEQNLNHDAMYWYRQDPGQGLRLIYYSQIVNDFQKGDIAEGYSVSREKKESFPLTVTSAQKNPTAFYLCASSIMTGSTEAFFGQGTRLTVV.

The chain employs TRBV19 and TRBJ1-4; 8 bases are shared with TRBD1. Unmatched junction bases numbered 10, after V lost 6 bases and J lost 4 bases. The CDR3 contains 16 residues. From germline, CDR1 is LNHDA and CDR2 SQIVND (reference sequence). CDR3 sequence (DNA): TGTGCCAGTAGAGAGGACAGGGATCAGGTTAATGAAAAACTGTTTTTT. It translates to CASREDRDQVNEKLFF.

The genes are TRBV5-1 and TRBJ2-7, with 7 bases that match TRBD2. V gave up 0 bases and J gave up 3 bases; unmatched junction bases: 3. Germline V lookup: CDR1 SGHRS, CDR2 YFSETQ. The CDR3 is 14 residues long. CDR3 in amino acids: CASSLGGGLYEQYF. In nucleotides, the CDR3 is TGCGCCAGCAGCTTGGGCGGGGGACTCTACGAGCAGTACTTC.

J is TRBJ1-2 and V is TRBV7-2; 7 nucleotides line up with TRBD1. CDR1 SGHTA and CDR2 FQGNSA come from the germline V gene. The CDR3 totals 14 residues. V trimming: 5 bases; J trimming: 2 bases; junction bases outside the gene matches: 5. CDR3 sequence reads: CASSPGQSNYGYTF. CDR3 nucleotide sequence: TGTGCCAGCAGCCCGGGACAGTCAAACTATGGCTACACCTTC.

The chain uses TRBV11-2 and TRBJ1-2; 7 bases map to TRBD1. J was trimmed by 8 bases and V by 5 bases; bases with no gene match: 14. The CDR3 is made up of 15 amino acids. CDR1 is SGHAT, CDR2 FQNNGV, per germline. The CDR3 sequence: CASSPRQGSLAGYTF. Written as DNA, the CDR3 is TGTGCCAGCAGCCCTAGACAGGGTTCTTTGGCGGGCTACACCTTC.

The chain couples TRBV5-4 to TRBJ2-3; 10 bases are a match to TRBD2. Germline trimming cut 0 bases from V and 2 bases from J; bases unmatched to any gene: 9. This CDR3 contains 18 residues. Germline V CDR1 and CDR2: SGHNT, YYREEE (reference sequence). CDR3 DNA: TGTGCCAGCAGCTTGGCCCTAGCGGGGGACCCCGACACAGATACGCAGTATTTT. This encodes CASSLALAGDPDTDTQYF. Full variable domain (outside the CDR3, taken from reference TRBV5-4 and TRBJ2-3): ETGVTQSPTHLIKTRGQQVTLRCSSQSGHNTVSWYQQALGQGPQFIFQYYREEENGRGNFPPRFSGLQFPNYSSELNVNALELDDSALYLCASSLALAGDPDTDTQYFGPGTRLTVL.

The rearrangement uses TRBV6-5 and TRBJ1-1; D is possibly TRBD1 (5 bases). The CDR3 extends over 14 amino acids. V lost 6 bases to trimming and J lost 1 base, with 12 bases between them. Germline assignment: CDR1 MNHEY and CDR2 SVGAGI. CDR3 protein: CASRPTATNTEAFF. CDR3 in DNA: TGTGCCAGCAGACCGACAGCCACGAACACTGAAGCTTTCTTT.

This chain uses TRBV11-3 with TRBJ2-2, with D uncertain. V was trimmed by 4 bases and J by 3 bases, leaving 6 bases between them. The germline gives CDR1 SGHNT, CDR2 YENEEA. CDR3 length: 13 residues. CDR3 protein: CASSYQDTGELFF. The CDR3 DNA is TGTGCCAGCAGCTACCAGGACACCGGGGAGCTGTTTTTT.

This rearrangement joins TRBV12-5 to TRBJ1-1; D possibly corresponds to TRBD1 (6 bases). CDR3 size: 16 residues. Germline CDR1 and CDR2: LGHNT and FRNRAP. Between the trimmed V and J ends, which lost 0 bases and 1 base, there was a span of 12 bases. The CDR3: CASGLVGAGENTEAFF. The DNA of the CDR3 is TGTGCTAGTGGTTTGGTAGGGGCAGGGGAGAACACTGAAGCTTTCTTT.

The V and J genes are TRBV3-1 (or the pseudogene TRBV3-2) and TRBJ1-2, with TRBD1 identical over 7 bases. Germline loops: CDR1 LGHDT, CDR2 YNNKEL (reference sequence). CDR3 length: 14 residues. Losses at the gene ends were 5 bases for V and 3 bases for J; bases not matched to a gene: 6. The DNA of the CDR3 is TGTGCCAGCAGCTCCCCCGGGACAGACTATGGCTACACCTTC. Translated: CASSSPGTDYGYTF.

V usage is TRBV5-6 and J usage is TRBJ2-2, with 14 nucleotides matching TRBD2. V was clipped by 3 bases and J by 0 bases; unmatched bases: 1. This CDR3 comprises 17 residues. Germline loops: CDR1 SGHDT, CDR2 YYEEEE. Here the CDR3 DNA reads TGTGCCAGCAGCTGGGGACTAGCGGGAGCGAACACCGGGGAGCTGTTTTTT. Translated, it gives CASSWGLAGANTGELFF.

The chain joins TRBV11-1 to TRBJ2-7; D might be TRBD2 (6 bases). In germline, CDR1 is SGHAT, CDR2 FQDESV (reference sequence). V was cut by 2 bases and J by 6 bases, with 11 bases left in between. The CDR3 is 13 residues long. This chain's CDR3 is CASSLMEGREQYF. As DNA, the CDR3 is TGTGCCAGCAGCTTAATGGAGGGCCGCGAGCAGTACTTC.

V usage is TRBV12-5 and J usage is TRBJ1-1, with D maybe TRBD1 (5 bases). CDR1 is LGHNT, CDR2 FRNRAP, per germline. V shed 1 base and J shed 4 bases, with 10 bases lying between them. This CDR3 is 14 amino acids long. CDR3: CASGLEVGGTEAFF. The CDR3 nucleotides are TGTGCTAGTGGTTTGGAGGTGGGGGGCACTGAAGCTTTCTTT.

This chain connects TRBV11-3 to TRBJ1-1, with 8 bases aligning to TRBD1. The V segment lost 5 bases and the J segment 6 bases; nucleotides outside the gene matches: 8. Germline V gene sequence: CDR1 SGHNT, CDR2 YENEEA. There are 14 residues in the CDR3. The DNA of the CDR3 is TGTGCCAGCAGCCCCAGGGGGCCCAAGTCTGAAGCTTTCTTT. Its translation: CASSPRGPKSEAFF.

The V gene is TRBV15, the J gene TRBJ1-6; D unresolved. V was clipped by 4 bases and J by 11 bases, with 12 bases between them. The CDR3 totals 13 residues. Germline V gene lookup returns CDR1 LNHNV and CDR2 YYDKDF (reference sequence). In DNA form, the CDR3 reads TGTGCCACCAGCACCGCCCCAGAGGCACCCCTCCACTTT. Its protein is CATSTAPEAPLHF.

This sequence joins TRBV19 and TRBJ1-1; perhaps TRBD1 as D (5 bases). Trimming took off 1 base at V and 11 bases at J, with 14 bases between the two ends. The CDR3 consists of 13 residues. Germline values: CDR1 LNHDA, CDR2 SQIVND (reference sequence). DNA of the CDR3: TGTGCCAGTAGTATAGCGTCCGCGGGACGGGCTTTCTTT. It encodes CASSIASAGRAFF.

The chain employs TRBV6-5 and TRBJ1-2; 10 bases align to TRBD1. Germline values: CDR1 MNHEY, CDR2 SVGAGI. The CDR3 is made up of 13 amino acids. The CDR3 sequence is CGSGQGVVYGYTF. The CDR3 region has the DNA TGTGGATCCGGACAGGGGGTCGTCTATGGCTACACCTTC.

The V gene is TRBV30, the J gene TRBJ1-1; 12 bases are a match to TRBD1. Germline CDR1 is GTSNPN and CDR2 is SVGIG (reference sequence). Germline trimming cut 0 bases from V and 5 bases from J; bases unmatched to any gene: 7. CDR3 length: 16 residues. CDR3 in amino acids: CAWSVKRDRGRTEAFF. The CDR3 bases are TGTGCCTGGAGTGTGAAGAGGGACAGGGGGCGGACTGAAGCTTTCTTT.

The chain carries TRBV7-5 and TRBJ1-1. TRBV7-5 is deemed a pseudogene. The CDR3 extends over 15 amino acids. CDR3 protein: CARSHDCREGTEAFF. CDR3 DNA sequence: TGTGCCAGAAGCCATGACTGCAGGGAGGGGACTGAAGCTTTCTTT.

The V and J genes are TRBV4-2 and TRBJ2-5; TRBD2 agrees at 11 bases. J was trimmed by 2 bases and V by 0 bases; bases with no gene match: 8. CDR1 is LGHNA, CDR2 YNFKEQ, per germline. The CDR3 sequence is 18 residues long. CDR3 residues: CASSQELAGGPRQETQYF. Here the CDR3 DNA reads TGTGCCAGCAGCCAAGAATTAGCGGGGGGGCCTCGTCAAGAGACCCAGTACTTC.

This clone was seen a single time. The V gene is TRBV30, the J gene TRBJ1-6; perhaps TRBD1 as D (5 bases). Per germline, CDR1 GTSNPN and CDR2 SVGIG (reference sequence). The CDR3 is 13 amino acids. The V end was cut by 8 bases, the J end by 6 bases, with 14 bases between. The CDR3: CAVQGGVNSPLHF. For the CDR3, the DNA is TGTGCCGTTCAGGGAGGGGTTAATTCACCCCTCCACTTT.

The rearrangement joins TRBV12-5 to TRBJ2-3; 9 nucleotides line up with TRBD2. The germline V gene encodes CDR1 LGHNT and CDR2 FRNRAP. V lost 3 bases, J lost 5 bases, and 18 bases stayed unmatched. This CDR3 is built from 19 residues. CDR3 sequence reads: CASGFRTIRLAGRRDTQYF. The CDR3 region has the DNA TGTGCTAGTGGTTTCCGTACTATTAGGCTAGCGGGGAGGCGAGATACGCAGTATTTT.

The rearrangement joins TRBV6-5 to TRBJ1-6; D remains ambiguous. The CDR3 extends over 13 amino acids. Deletions cut 7 bases from V and 6 bases from J, with 10 bases between. The germline V gene has CDR1 MNHEY and CDR2 SVGAGI. This CDR3 reads CASTVSINSPLHF. The CDR3 coding sequence is TGTGCCAGCACGGTATCTATTAATTCACCCCTCCACTTT.

This clone turned up a few times. The chain joins TRBV18 to TRBJ1-1; no clear D gene. The CDR3 runs to 14 residues. V was shortened by 2 bases and J by 2 bases, with 9 bases between the two germline ends. Germline CDR1 reads KGHSH; CDR2 reads LQKENI. DNA of the CDR3: TGTGCCAGCTCACCAGGTTCCACTAACACTGAAGCTTTCTTT. As protein: CASSPGSTNTEAFF.

The chain combines TRBV10-2 with TRBJ2-3, with TRBD2 matching 13 bases. V gave up 6 bases and J gave up 4 bases; unmatched junction bases: 7. Looked up from germline, CDR1 is WSHSY and CDR2 is SAAADI. The CDR3 sequence is 16 residues long. The CDR3 spells CASRGGLAGTSDTQYF. The DNA for the CDR3 is TGCGCCAGCAGAGGGGGACTAGCGGGGACCTCAGATACGCAGTATTTT.